This paragraph covers one T cell receptor beta chain sequence. Its antigen remains unknown. This sample was taken from a study of T cell responses to AZD1222 COVID-19 vaccine. Across the whole study: Pooled together were second doses at about 4 or about 12 weeks.

Findings and limits, study-wide: Nearly half of spike-specific TCRs reportedly target unmutated variant regions. Spike-specific TCR breadth and depth rose after two AZD1222 doses. Seropositive at baseline were only six AZD1222 recipients.

Data came from immunoSEQ multiplex PCR; TCRdb stores just in-frame clones and leaves some out. The repertoire holds around 110,000 clones, about 92% seen once, with about 3% in the top ten. Germline V CDR1 and CDR2: WNHNN, SYGVQD (reference sequence). Trimming took off 4 bases at V and 3 bases at J, with 15 bases between the two ends. CDR3 length equals 15 residues. The chain uses TRBV10-1 and TRBJ1-1; D possibly corresponds to TRBD1 (5 bases). The TCR originated in an adult in good health. This specimen consisted of peripheral blood, obtained on day 0 of AZD1222 vaccination. CDR3 DNA sequence: TGCGCCAGCAGTGGGGACGGTATATTGGACACTGAAGCTTTCTTT. Protein product: CASSGDGILDTEAFF.